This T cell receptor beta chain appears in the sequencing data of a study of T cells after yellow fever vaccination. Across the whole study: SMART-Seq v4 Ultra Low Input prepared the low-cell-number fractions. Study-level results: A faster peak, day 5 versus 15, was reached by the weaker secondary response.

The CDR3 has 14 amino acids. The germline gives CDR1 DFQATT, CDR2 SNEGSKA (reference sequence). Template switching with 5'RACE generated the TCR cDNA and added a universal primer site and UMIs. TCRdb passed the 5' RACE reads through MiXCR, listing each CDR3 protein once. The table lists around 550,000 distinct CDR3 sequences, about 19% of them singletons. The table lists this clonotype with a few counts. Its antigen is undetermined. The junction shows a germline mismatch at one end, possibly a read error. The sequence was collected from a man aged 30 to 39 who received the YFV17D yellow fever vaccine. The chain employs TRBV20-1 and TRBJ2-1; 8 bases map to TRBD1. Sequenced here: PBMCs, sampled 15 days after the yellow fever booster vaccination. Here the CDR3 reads CSATDRVSYNEQFF. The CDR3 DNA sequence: TGCAGCGCTACGGACAGGGTATCCTACAATGAGCAGTTCTTC.